Sequencing of this TCR beta chain was carried out in a study of CXCR3-negative and CXCR3-positive naive CD8 T cells. Findings and limits, study-wide: Memory cells diverged, while naive CXCR3-positive and CXCR3-negative cells had similar TRBV-TRBJ usage. Diversity ran similarly high across both naive subsets but far lower in memory CD8+ cells. More hydrophobic TRB CDR3s occurred in CXCR3-positive than in CXCR3-negative naive cells. Cryopreserved cells partially lost CXCR3 expression, and fresh PBMCs were used in most assays.

As regards this clonotype: Antigen specificity is unknown.

Carrying UMI labels, the TRB cDNA libraries were prepared through 5' RACE. With the 5' RACE reads reprocessed, TCRdb shows one record per CDR3 protein and no DNA. The ten top clones account for approximately 0.36%, within a sample of 100,000 or so distinct CDR3 sequences. The sample comprised naive CXCR3+ CD8+ T cells from blood. Subset in this sample: CD45RO-CCR7+CD27+CD95- naive CD8+ T cells expressing CXCR3 (TNR3+). This TCR came from a human donor in good health. Some clones in this sample may be carry-over from other donors' samples.

The CDR3 here is CASSALAGRTDTQYF. This rearrangement joins TRBV6-5 to TRBJ2-3; TCRdb's D call of TRBD2 is untestable without DNA. The CDR3 runs to 15 residues. CDR1 and CDR2 from the germline V gene are MNHEY and SVGAGI.